One and the same sample provided the 26 T cell receptor beta chains below, sequenced in a study of T cell repertoires in cytomegalovirus infection. TCRdb redid the calling of the reads with MiXCR, one entry per CDR3 protein. The table has about 310,000 distinct CDR3 sequences, about a sixth seen once; the top ten hold around 11%. Sequenced material: PBMCs. The receptors here all came from a human donor in good health (CMV status not recorded). Some clones in this sample may be carry-over from other donors' samples.

The sample holds many counts of this clonotype. The chain is built from TRBV4-2 and TRBJ1-2; D gene unclear. Germline-derived CDR1 and CDR2 are LGHNA and YNFKEQ. V gave up 3 bases and J gave up 1 base, with 18 bases separating them. The CDR3 totals 17 residues. The CDR3 spells CASSQATGRGGNYGYTF. CDR3 nucleotide sequence: TGTGCCAGCAGCCAGGCTACCGGCCGGGGAGGTAACTATGGCTACACCTTC.

This clonotype occurred many times. The rearrangement links TRBV7-2 to TRBJ2-5; the D gene is possibly TRBD1 (6 bases). CDR1 is SGHTA, CDR2 FQGNSA, per germline. The CDR3 spans 17 residues. Trimming shortened V by 5 bases and J by 1 base, and 20 bases separated the two germline ends. The CDR3 is CASSRGLRGGGQETQYF. The CDR3 DNA follows: TGTGCCAGCAGCAGGGGCCTCAGGGGTGGGGGCCAAGAGACCCAGTACTTC. The variable domain in full, with the rest retrieved from reference TRBV7-2 and TRBJ2-5, is GAGVSQSPSNKVTEKGKDVELRCDPISGHTALYWYRQSLGQGLEFLIYFQGNSAPDKSGLPSDRFSAERTGGSVSTLTIQRTQQEDSAVYLCASSRGLRGGGQETQYFGPGTRLLVL.

CDR3: CASSLGGGSGGPGDEQFF. Here the CDR3 DNA reads TGCGCCAGCAGCTTGGGAGGCGGTAGCGGGGGGCCCGGCGATGAGCAGTTCTTC. V is TRBV5-1 and J is TRBJ2-1, with 10 bases fitting TRBD2. V shed 0 bases and J 8 bases; nucleotides not matched to a gene: 14. The CDR3 contains 18 residues. In germline, CDR1 is SGHRS, CDR2 YFSETQ.

This clonotype was seen ten or more times. Here the CDR3 reads CASSLAQPDTIYF. The CDR3 nucleotides are TGTGCCAGCAGCTTAGCACAGCCGGACACCATATATTTT. V and J are TRBV7-2 and TRBJ1-3; no reliable D call. The germline gives CDR1 SGHTA, CDR2 FQGNSA. The CDR3 is 13 residues long. Deletions cut 0 bases from V and 8 bases from J, with 8 bases between.

This clonotype has a count of ten or more. V gene TRBV7-2 combines with J gene TRBJ2-3, with D perhaps given as TRBD1 or TRBD2 (5 bases each). Germline V CDR1 and CDR2: SGHTA, FQGNSA. The CDR3 runs 15 residues. Trimming removed 5 bases from V and 2 bases from J, with 14 bases in between. The CDR3 region has the DNA TGTGCCAGCAGCCCGCCGGGACGACACACAGATACGCAGTATTTT. Its translation is CASSPPGRHTDTQYF.

V usage is TRBV4-1 and J usage is TRBJ1-4; D remains ambiguous. V was trimmed by 3 bases and J by 5 bases, leaving 7 bases between them. Looked up from germline, CDR1 is MGHRA and CDR2 is YSYEKL. This CDR3 region has 13 residues. The CDR3 protein is CASSQGINEKLFF. Written as DNA, the CDR3 is TGCGCCAGCAGCCAGGGGATAAATGAAAAACTGTTTTTT.

Here the CDR3 reads CSAIQAQGSGNTEAFF. CDR3 nucleotides: TGCAGTGCTATTCAAGCACAGGGAAGTGGAAACACTGAAGCTTTCTTT. The chain employs TRBV20-1 and TRBJ1-1; D perhaps matches TRBD1 (6 bases). The CDR3 extends over 16 amino acids. Germline V gene data show CDR1 as DFQATT and CDR2 as SNEGSKA (reference sequence). Trimming took off 4 bases at V and 2 bases at J, with 20 bases between the two ends.

This clonotype appeared a few times. V and J are TRBV7-9 and TRBJ1-5; D not certain. The germline V gene encodes CDR1 SEHNR and CDR2 FQNEAQ (reference sequence). CDR3 length: 13 amino acids. V dropped 7 bases and J dropped 1 base, with 8 bases sitting between them. The CDR3 sequence: CASTWESNQPQHF. The CDR3 DNA is TGTGCCAGCACGTGGGAAAGCAATCAGCCCCAGCATTTT.

The table lists this clonotype with a few counts. CDR3 sequence reads: CASSREQGFYEQYF. The CDR3 nucleotides read TGTGCCAGCTCCCGAGAGCAGGGCTTCTACGAGCAGTACTTC. The chain links TRBV18 to TRBJ2-7; a possible D gene is TRBD1 (5 bases). V was cut by 6 bases and J by 3 bases, with 15 bases left in between. There are 14 residues in the CDR3. The germline V gene has CDR1 KGHSH and CDR2 LQKENI.

The CDR3 coding sequence is TGTGCCAGCAGTCACGAGGGTATAGCGAATGAGCAGTTCTTC. This codes for CASSHEGIANEQFF. The chain employs TRBV6-6 and TRBJ2-1; D is perhaps TRBD2 (5 bases). The CDR3 spans 14 residues. Germline assignment: CDR1 MNHNY and CDR2 SVGAGI (reference sequence). Trimming left V 5 bases short and J 7 bases short, with 15 bases between.

This clonotype has just a few counts. The chain combines TRBV4-2 with TRBJ2-4, with 11 bases that match TRBD2. V lost 1 base, J lost 8 bases, and 4 bases stayed unmatched. Germline V gene lookup returns CDR1 LGHNA and CDR2 YNFKEQ. The CDR3 length is 15 residues. The CDR3 loop is CASSQGSGGEDIQYF. CDR3 DNA: TGTGCCAGCAGCCAAGGTAGCGGGGGGGAGGACATTCAGTACTTC.

This clonotype was seen many times. The chain carries TRBV6-5 and TRBJ1-1; perhaps TRBD1 as D (6 bases). V was trimmed by 0 bases and J by 1 base, leaving 9 bases between them. CDR1 and CDR2 (germline): MNHEY, SVGAGI. The CDR3 spans 15 residues. DNA for the CDR3: TGTGCCAGCAGTTACTCTCTGACAGGGAACACTGAAGCTTTCTTT. Translation gives CASSYSLTGNTEAFF.

J is TRBJ2-5 and V is TRBV6-5, with TRBD2 matching 10 bases. The ends lost 2 bases at V and 7 bases at J; junction bases unmatched: 13. The germline V gene encodes CDR1 MNHEY and CDR2 SVGAGI. The CDR3 covers 17 residues. The chain's CDR3 is CASSYGAGGQGFGTQYF. DNA of the CDR3: TGTGCCAGCAGTTACGGAGCGGGGGGGCAGGGCTTCGGGACCCAGTACTTC.

The table lists this clonotype with many counts. The J gene is TRBJ2-7, the V gene TRBV6-6, with D unresolved. The CDR3 sequence is 17 residues long. The germline V gene has CDR1 MNHNY and CDR2 SVGAGI (reference sequence). The ends were cut back, 0 bases at V and 0 bases at J, with 15 bases in the middle. The CDR3 is CASSYSGMRSLSYEQYF. CDR3 DNA: TGTGCCAGCAGTTACTCGGGAATGCGGTCCCTCTCCTACGAGCAGTACTTC.

This clonotype was found a few times. This sequence joins TRBV28 and TRBJ1-3, with D possibly TRBD1 on 5 matching bases. V gave up 7 bases and J gave up 0 bases, with 16 bases separating them. Germline loops: CDR1 MDHEN, CDR2 SYDVKM. This CDR3 is built from 16 residues. The CDR3 DNA reads as TGTGCCAGCATGCAACCCGGGACCTACTCTGGAAACACCATATATTTT. Amino acid sequence: CASMQPGTYSGNTIYF.

V gene TRBV6-5 combines with J gene TRBJ2-7; no clear D gene. CDR1 and CDR2 (germline): MNHEY, SVGAGI. CDR3 length: 13 residues. Trimming left V 5 bases short and J 4 bases short, with 12 bases between. CDR3 sequence reads: CASSRAGIYEQYF. The CDR3 DNA follows: TGTGCCAGCAGTCGGGCCGGTATATACGAGCAGTACTTC.

This clonotype has more than one count but fewer than ten. The V gene is TRBV7-2, the J gene TRBJ2-5; 13 nucleotides line up with TRBD2. V shed 1 base, J shed 3 bases, and the junction held 11 bases outside the gene matches. Germline CDR1 reads SGHTA; CDR2 reads FQGNSA. The CDR3 is made up of 19 amino acids. CDR3 nucleotides: TGTGCCAGCAGCTTAGTTCCCTTACTAGCGGGGGGGCCTGAAGAGACCCAGTACTTC. This codes for CASSLVPLLAGGPEETQYF. Full variable domain (missing parts from reference TRBV7-2 and TRBJ2-5): GAGVSQSPSNKVTEKGKDVELRCDPISGHTALYWYRQSLGQGLEFLIYFQGNSAPDKSGLPSDRFSAERTGGSVSTLTIQRTQQEDSAVYLCASSLVPLLAGGPEETQYFGPGTRLLVL.

Many counts were recorded for this clonotype. The chain joins TRBV25-1 to TRBJ1-2; weak D call: TRBD1 (6 bases). The CDR3 totals 17 residues. The germline V and J ends were trimmed by 1 base and 7 bases, with 22 bases remaining between them. Germline V gives CDR1 MGHDK, CDR2 SYGVNS. CDR3 sequence reads: CASSEFPTRGGSGGYTF. DNA for the CDR3: TGTGCCAGCAGTGAATTCCCGACGAGAGGGGGGAGTGGTGGCTACACCTTC.

This clonotype has only a few counts. The chain joins TRBV4-3 to TRBJ2-3, with 9 bases fitting TRBD2. CDR1 and CDR2 (germline): LGHNA, YSLEER. The ends lost 0 bases at V and 2 bases at J; junction bases unmatched: 9. The CDR3 length is 18 residues. The CDR3 here is CASSQDAASGVNTDTQYF. The DNA for the CDR3 is TGCGCCAGCAGCCAAGATGCGGCTAGCGGGGTGAACACAGATACGCAGTATTTT.

The rearrangement joins TRBV27 to TRBJ2-3, with D unresolved. The CDR3 sequence is 9 residues long. The germline V and J ends were trimmed by 2 bases and 10 bases, with 1 base remaining between them. CDR1 and CDR2 from the germline V gene are MNHEY and SMNVEV (reference sequence). CDR3: CASSLAQYF. The DNA for the CDR3 is TGTGCCAGCAGTTTAGCGCAGTATTTT.

V usage is TRBV29-1 and J usage is TRBJ1-1, with TRBD1 matching over 8 bases. CDR1 is SQVTM, CDR2 ANQGSEA, per germline. The CDR3 contains 14 residues. V was clipped by 6 bases and J by 1 base; unmatched bases: 7. Here the CDR3 reads CSVSRGQGNTEAFF. CDR3 DNA: TGCAGCGTCTCCCGTGGACAGGGGAACACTGAAGCTTTCTTT. Based on the CDR3 plus reference TRBV29-1 and TRBJ1-1, the full variable domain is SAVISQKPSRDICQRGTSLTIQCQVDSQVTMMFWYRQQPGQSLTLIATANQGSEATYESGFVIDKFPISRPNLTFSTLTVSNMSPEDSSIYLCSVSRGQGNTEAFFGQGTRLTVV.

Ten or more counts support this clonotype. The chain carries TRBV7-9 and TRBJ1-2; D gene ambiguous. Germline CDR1 and CDR2: SEHNR and FQNEAQ (reference sequence). Trimming pared 2 bases from V and 7 bases from J, leaving 5 bases between. The CDR3 is made up of 11 amino acids. This CDR3 is CASSLWAGYTF. The DNA of the CDR3 is TGTGCCAGCAGCTTATGGGCTGGCTACACCTTC.

This clonotype was seen ten or more times. The chain has TRBV2 and TRBJ1-6; maybe TRBD1 (5 bases). This CDR3 spans 13 amino acids. In germline, CDR1 is SNHLY, CDR2 FYNNEI. V lost 6 bases to trimming and J lost 7 bases, with 10 bases between them. CDR3 nucleotide sequence: TGTGCCAGCAGGGGGACGGGAAATTCACCCCTCCACTTT. As protein: CASRGTGNSPLHF. Supplemented by reference TRBV2 and TRBJ1-6, the full variable domain reads EPEVTQTPSHQVTQMGQEVILRCVPISNHLYFYWYRQILGQKVEFLVSFYNNEISEKSEIFDDQFSVERPDGSNFTLKIRSTKLEDSAMYFCASRGTGNSPLHFGNGTRLTVT.

The chain employs TRBV6-2 or TRBV6-3 and TRBJ2-5; D may match TRBD1 or TRBD2 (5 bases each). The CDR3 runs to 11 residues. Trimming removed 7 bases from V and 6 bases from J, with 9 bases in between. Germline V lookup: CDR1 MNHEY, CDR2 SVGEGT. CDR3 loop: CASTGSQTQYF. In nucleotides, the CDR3 is TGTGCCAGCACAGGGAGTCAGACCCAGTACTTC.

The chain has TRBV12-3 or TRBV12-4 and TRBJ1-4; D gene ambiguous. This CDR3 has 15 residues. The ends were cut back, 2 bases at V and 8 bases at J, with 15 bases in the middle. The CDR3 coding sequence is TGTGCCAGCAGTTTAATGGCTTTACGCGGGGAAAAACTGTTTTTT. This codes for CASSLMALRGEKLFF.

The rearrangement joins TRBV5-4 to TRBJ1-5, with D unresolved. V lost 2 bases to trimming and J lost 6 bases, with 12 bases between them. From germline, CDR1 is SGHNT and CDR2 YYREEE (reference sequence). The CDR3 contains 14 residues. CDR3 loop: CASSLEGLGQPQHF. DNA of the CDR3: TGTGCCAGCAGCTTAGAAGGGCTTGGTCAGCCCCAGCATTTT.